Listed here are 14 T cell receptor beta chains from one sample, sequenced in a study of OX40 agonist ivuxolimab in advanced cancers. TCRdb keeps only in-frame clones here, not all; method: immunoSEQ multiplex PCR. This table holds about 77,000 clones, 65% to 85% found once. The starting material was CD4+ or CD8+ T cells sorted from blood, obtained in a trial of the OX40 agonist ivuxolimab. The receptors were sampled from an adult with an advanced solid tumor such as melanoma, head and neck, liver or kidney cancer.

CDR3 loop: CASSVAPSGSNEQFF. Written as DNA, the CDR3 is TGTGCCAGCAGCGTAGCTCCTAGCGGGAGCAATGAGCAGTTCTTC. The chain uses TRBV9 and TRBJ2-1; 10 positions agree with TRBD2. In germline, CDR1 is SGDLS, CDR2 YYNGEE. V lost 0 bases and J lost 6; bases outside the gene matches: 3. This CDR3 contains 15 residues. Full variable domain (missing parts from reference TRBV9 and TRBJ2-1): DSGVTQTPKHLITATGQRVTLRCSPRSGDLSVYWYQQSLDQGLQFLIQYYNGEERAKGNILERFSAQQFPDLHSELNLSSLELGDSALYFCASSVAPSGSNEQFFGPGTRLTVL.

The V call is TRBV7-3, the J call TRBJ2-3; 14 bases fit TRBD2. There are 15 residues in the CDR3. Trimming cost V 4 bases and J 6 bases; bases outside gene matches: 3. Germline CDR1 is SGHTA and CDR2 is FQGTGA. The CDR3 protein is CASSSTSGRGDTQYF. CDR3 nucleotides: TGTGCCAGCAGCTCGACTAGCGGGAGGGGGGATACGCAGTATTTT.

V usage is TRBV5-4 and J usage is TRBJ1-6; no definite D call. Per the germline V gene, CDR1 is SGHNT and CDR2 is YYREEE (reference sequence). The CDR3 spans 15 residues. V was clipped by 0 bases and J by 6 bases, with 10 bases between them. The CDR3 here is CASSLDSLTNSPLHF. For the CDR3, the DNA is TGTGCCAGCAGCTTGGACAGTCTGACTAATTCACCCCTCCACTTT.

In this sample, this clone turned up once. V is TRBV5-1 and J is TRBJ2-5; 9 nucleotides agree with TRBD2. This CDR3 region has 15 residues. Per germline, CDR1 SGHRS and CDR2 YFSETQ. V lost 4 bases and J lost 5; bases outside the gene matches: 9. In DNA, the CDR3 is TGCGCCAGCAGCCTCGGGACTAGCCAAGCGGAGACCCAGTACTTC. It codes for CASSLGTSQAETQYF.

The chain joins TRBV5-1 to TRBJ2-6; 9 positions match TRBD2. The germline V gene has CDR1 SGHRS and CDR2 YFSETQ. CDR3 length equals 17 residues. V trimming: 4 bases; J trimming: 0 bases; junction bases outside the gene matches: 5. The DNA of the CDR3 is TGCGCCAGCAGCGAGGCGGGGGGGAGCTCTGGGGCCAACGTCCTGACTTTC. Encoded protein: CASSEAGGSSGANVLTF.

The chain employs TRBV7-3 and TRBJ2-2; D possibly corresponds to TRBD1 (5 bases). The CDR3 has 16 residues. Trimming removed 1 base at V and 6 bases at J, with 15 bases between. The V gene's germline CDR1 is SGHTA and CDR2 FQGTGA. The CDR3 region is CASSLKAGLAAGELFF. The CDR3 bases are TGTGCCAGCAGCTTAAAGGCAGGGTTGGCGGCCGGGGAGCTGTTTTTT.

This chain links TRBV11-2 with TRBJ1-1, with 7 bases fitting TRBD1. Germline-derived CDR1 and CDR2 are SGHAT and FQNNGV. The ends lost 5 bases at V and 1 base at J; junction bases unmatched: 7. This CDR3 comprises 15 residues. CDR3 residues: CASSDTRTGNTEAFF. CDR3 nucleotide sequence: TGTGCCAGCAGCGATACCCGGACAGGGAACACTGAAGCTTTCTTT.

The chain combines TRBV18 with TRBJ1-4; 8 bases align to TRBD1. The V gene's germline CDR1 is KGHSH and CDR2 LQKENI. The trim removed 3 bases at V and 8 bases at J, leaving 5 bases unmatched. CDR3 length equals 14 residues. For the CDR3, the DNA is TGTGCCAGCTCACCGTTAGACAGGGGAGAAAAACTGTTTTTT. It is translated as CASSPLDRGEKLFF.

CDR3 residues: CASSPLLAGGADTQYF. DNA of the CDR3: TGTGCCAGCTCACCCCTACTAGCGGGAGGAGCAGATACGCAGTATTTT. This chain links TRBV18 with TRBJ2-3, with 12 bases identical to TRBD2. The CDR3 contains 16 residues. Germline CDR1 is KGHSH and CDR2 is LQKENI. The junction had 5 bases not matched to a gene; V was cut back by 3 bases and J by 4 bases. Based on the CDR3 plus reference TRBV18 and TRBJ2-3, the full variable domain is NAGVMQNPRHLVRRRGQEARLRCSPMKGHSHVYWYRQLPEEGLKFMVYLQKENIIDESGMPKERFSAEFPKEGPSILRIQQVVRGDSAAYFCASSPLLAGGADTQYFGPGTRLTVL.

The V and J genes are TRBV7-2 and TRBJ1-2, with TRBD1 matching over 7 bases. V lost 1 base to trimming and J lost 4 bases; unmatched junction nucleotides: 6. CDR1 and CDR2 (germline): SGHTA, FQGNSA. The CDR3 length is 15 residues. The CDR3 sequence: CASSLGDRPRYGYTF. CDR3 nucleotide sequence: TGTGCCAGCAGCTTAGGGGACAGACCCCGCTATGGCTACACCTTC.

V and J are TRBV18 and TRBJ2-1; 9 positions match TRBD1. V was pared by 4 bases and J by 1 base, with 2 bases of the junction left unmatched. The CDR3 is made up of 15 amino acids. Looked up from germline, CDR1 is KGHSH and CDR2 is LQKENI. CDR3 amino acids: CASSLGTGSYNEQFF. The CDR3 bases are TGTGCCAGCTCACTGGGGACAGGGTCCTACAATGAGCAGTTCTTC.

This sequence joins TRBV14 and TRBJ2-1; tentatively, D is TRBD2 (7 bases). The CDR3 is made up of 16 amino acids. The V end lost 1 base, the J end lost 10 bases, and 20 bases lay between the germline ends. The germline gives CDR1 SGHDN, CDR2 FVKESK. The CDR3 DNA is TGTGCCAGCAGCCAAGTTTTTTGGGGGGGCCCTCCCGAGCAGTTCTTC. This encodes CASSQVFWGGPPEQFF.

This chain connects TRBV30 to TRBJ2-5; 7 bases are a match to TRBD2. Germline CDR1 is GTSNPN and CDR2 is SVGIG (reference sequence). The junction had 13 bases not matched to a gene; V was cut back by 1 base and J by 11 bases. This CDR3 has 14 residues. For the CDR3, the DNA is TGTGCCTGGAGTGGTAGGACTAGGCTCAGTGTGCAGTACTTC. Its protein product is CAWSGRTRLSVQYF.

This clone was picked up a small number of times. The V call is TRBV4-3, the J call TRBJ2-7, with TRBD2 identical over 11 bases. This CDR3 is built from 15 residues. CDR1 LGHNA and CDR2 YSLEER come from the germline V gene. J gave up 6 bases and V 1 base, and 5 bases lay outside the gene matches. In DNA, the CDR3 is TGCGCCAGCAGCCAAGGTACTAGCGGGAGTTCCGAGCAGTACTTC. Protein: CASSQGTSGSSEQYF.